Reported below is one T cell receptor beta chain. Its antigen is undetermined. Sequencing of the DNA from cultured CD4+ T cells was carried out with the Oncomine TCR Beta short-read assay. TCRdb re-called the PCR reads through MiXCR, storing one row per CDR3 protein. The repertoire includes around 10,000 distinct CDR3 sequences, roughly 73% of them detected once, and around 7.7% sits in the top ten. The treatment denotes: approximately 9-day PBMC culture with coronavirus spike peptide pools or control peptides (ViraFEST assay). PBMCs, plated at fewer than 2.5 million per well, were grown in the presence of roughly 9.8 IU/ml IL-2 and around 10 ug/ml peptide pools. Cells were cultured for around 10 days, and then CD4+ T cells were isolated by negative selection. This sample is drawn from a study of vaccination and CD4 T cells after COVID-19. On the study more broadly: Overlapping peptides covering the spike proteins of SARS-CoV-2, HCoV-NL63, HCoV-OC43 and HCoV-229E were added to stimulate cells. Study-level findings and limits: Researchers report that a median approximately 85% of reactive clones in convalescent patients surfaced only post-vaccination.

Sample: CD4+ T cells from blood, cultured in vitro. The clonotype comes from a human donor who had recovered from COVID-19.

CDR3 sequence (DNA): TGTGCCAGCAGTGACGGGCGCGCCTACGAGCAGTACTTC. Protein sequence: CASSDGRAYEQYF. This chain uses TRBV2 with TRBJ2-7, with D unclear. The CDR3 spans 13 residues. The ends were cut back, 3 bases at V and 2 bases at J, with 8 bases in the middle. The V gene's germline CDR1 is SNHLY and CDR2 FYNNEI.